This T cell receptor (beta chain) was sequenced during a study of blood T cell repertoires in COVID-19 (dated by TCRdb to 2018 to 2021). Background for the entire study: Collaborator samples came from the United States, Italy and Spain and covered acute and convalescent phases of COVID-19. The prospective study material was composed of cDNA or gDNA derived from T cells, B-cell-depleted T cells, or PBMCs. Deeply sampled blood TCRbeta repertoires from subjects exposed to, actively infected with, or recovered from COVID-19 were included in the dataset. A freely available public database, intended as a resource for researchers studying the immune response to SARS-CoV-2, is where the repertoires were released. Samples were obtained from the ongoing ImmuneRACE study (first 160 participants) and from 1,254 subjects provided by 6 global collaborators. Sample metadata almost always included a de-identified subject ID, COVID-19 status, age in years and sex. Where available, HLA class I and class II types were taken from metadata supplied by the sample provider and were not determined by assay-based typing.

Broader findings and caveats from the paper: Clinical and demographic metadata were provided uncurated, with the amount varying by source and participant.

The immunoSEQ Assay, a bias-controlled multiplex PCR, was used to amplify TCRbeta CDR3 regions from genomic DNA. The original pipeline was this. The number of nucleated cells in each sample was estimated by amplification of reference gene primers within the assay. Sequence reads were collapsed and filtered to measure the absolute abundance of every unique TCRbeta CDR3 rearrangement. For each sample, productive Simpson clonality was calculated as the square root of Simpson's diversity index over productive rearrangements. Entries here come from immuneACCESS through TCRdb and include only in-frame sequences with V and J called. Some clones fail to appear in such tables; in the studies checked, an unresolved V gene covers under half of the shortfall, and the cause of the remainder is unknown. From that table come the V and J calls and clone size; the DNA was used to work out D and trimming. The sample data list some 390,000 clones, and 80% to 90% of these were observed just once. Roughly 1.1% of the sample lies in the top ten.

The V end loses 2 bases and the J end loses 7 bases, and a stretch of 6 bases separates them. Counted from cysteine to phenylalanine, this CDR3 has 12 amino acids. Of all the DNA, just the CDR3 is kept, 36 bases in frame from base 1. Looking up the germline V gene (reference sequence) yields CDR1 GTSNPN and CDR2 SVGIG. In the prospective study, participants were 18 to 89 years old, resided in 20 to 30 geographic areas of the United States, and were enrolled through a virtual design. To assign participants to cohorts, the prospective study relied on clinical history that participants themselves reported in a screening survey and a study questionnaire. ImmuneRACE Cohort 3 recovered participants were defined by two consecutive negative NP/OP PCR tests, healthcare professional clearance, or symptom resolution. In the prospective study, whole blood, serum and a nasopharyngeal or oropharyngeal swab were collected from each participant by mobile phlebotomists. Participants in the prospective study had the option to provide additional blood draws and questionnaires over a roughly two-month period. Prospective study blood samples were shipped either frozen or at room temperature before DNA extraction.

As to this clone: What antigen it recognizes has not been identified. No much larger clone is present one base from it, and per-base qualities are unavailable.

The sequencing sample was made of PBMCs or T cells enriched from blood (not recorded which). This clonotype was obtained from a man aged 30 to 39 who had recovered from COVID-19. The chain employs TRBV30 and TRBJ1-6; there is no confident call for the D gene. The sequenced DNA: TGTGCCTGGAGTAGGAGCAATTCACCCCTCCACTTT. This is translated as CAWSRSNSPLHF.